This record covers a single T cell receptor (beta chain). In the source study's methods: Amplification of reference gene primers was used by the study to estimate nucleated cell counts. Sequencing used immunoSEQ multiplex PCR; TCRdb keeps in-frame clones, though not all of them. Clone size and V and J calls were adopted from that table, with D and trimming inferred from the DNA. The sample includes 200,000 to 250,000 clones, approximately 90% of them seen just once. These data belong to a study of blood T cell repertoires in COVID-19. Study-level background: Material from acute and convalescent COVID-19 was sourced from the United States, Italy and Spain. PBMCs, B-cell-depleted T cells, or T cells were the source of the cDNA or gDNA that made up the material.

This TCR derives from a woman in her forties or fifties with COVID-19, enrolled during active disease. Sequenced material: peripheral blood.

The CDR3 DNA reads as TGTGCCAGCAGCCAAACAGGCCTCAATCAGCCCCAGCATTTT. The encoded protein is CASSQTGLNQPQHF. The rearrangement joins TRBV3-1 (or the pseudogene TRBV3-2) to TRBJ1-5; D might be TRBD1 (5 bases). CDR1 is LGHDT and CDR2 is YNNKEL in the germline V gene (reference sequence). The CDR3 runs 14 residues. Trimming took 2 bases from V and 3 from J, leaving 8 bases between them.